This T cell receptor (beta chain) was identified in a study of cytomegalovirus exposure and HLA in healthy donors. At the level of the study: Findings of an earlier analysis included some 120 million unique TCR beta sequences from 180 million or so T cells. Study-wide points: By HLA locus, TCR association rates varied in a later analysis, with DRB1 showing the most and HLA-C the fewest. Immune exposure was documented only through CMV serostatus. A highly shared variant cluster was judged a likely technical artifact.

On this clone itself: What it recognizes is unknown.

PCR amplification relied on 60 Vbeta primers (plus 13 Jbeta primers). Profiling relied on immunoSEQ multiplex PCR, and the TCRdb table lists in-frame clones only, not all of them. The sample yields about 130,000 clones, about 73% seen once. V lost 8 bases, J lost 4 bases, and 11 bases lay in between. The CDR3 runs to 12 residues. The germline V gene encodes CDR1 MDHEN and CDR2 SYDVKM. Specimen: PBMCs. This TCR was sampled from a human donor in good health. This chain joins TRBV28 and TRBJ1-2; no definite D call. The CDR3 loop reads CASLNSSYGYTF. CDR3 DNA: TGTGCCAGCCTTAATTCGAGCTATGGCTACACCTTC.